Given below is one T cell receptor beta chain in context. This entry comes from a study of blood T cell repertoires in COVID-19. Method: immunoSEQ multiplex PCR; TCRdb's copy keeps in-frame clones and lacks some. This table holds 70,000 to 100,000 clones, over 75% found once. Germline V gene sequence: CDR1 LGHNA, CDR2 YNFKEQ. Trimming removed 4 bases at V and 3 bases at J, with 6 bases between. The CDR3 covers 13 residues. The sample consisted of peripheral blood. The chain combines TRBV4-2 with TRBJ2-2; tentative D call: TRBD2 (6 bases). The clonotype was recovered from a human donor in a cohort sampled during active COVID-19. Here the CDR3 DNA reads TGTGCCAGCAGCCGGGAGGACACCGGGGAGCTGTTTTTT. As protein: CASSREDTGELFF.